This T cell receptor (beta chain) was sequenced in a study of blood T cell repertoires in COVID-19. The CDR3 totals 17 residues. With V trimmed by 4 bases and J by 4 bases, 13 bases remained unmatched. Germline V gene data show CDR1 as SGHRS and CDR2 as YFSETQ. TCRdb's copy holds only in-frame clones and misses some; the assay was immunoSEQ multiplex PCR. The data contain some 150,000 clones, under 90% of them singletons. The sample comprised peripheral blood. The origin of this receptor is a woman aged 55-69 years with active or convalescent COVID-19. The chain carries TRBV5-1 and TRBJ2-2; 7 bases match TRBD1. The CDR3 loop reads CASSLRTGGGGTGELFF. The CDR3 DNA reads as TGCGCCAGCAGCCTGAGGACAGGTGGGGGTGGCACCGGGGAGCTGTTTTTT.